This entry lists 20 T cell receptor beta chains sequenced from one sample in a study of cytotoxic CD8 clonotypes in ibrutinib-treated CLL. Clones were read by immunoSEQ multiplex PCR, and TCRdb kept only the in-frame ones, dropping some. Of about 76,000 clones in the sample, 85% to 90% were seen once. This specimen consisted of PBMCs, obtained before ibrutinib treatment. Every receptor here comes from a human donor with chronic lymphocytic leukemia.

V gene TRBV5-6 combines with J gene TRBJ2-1; D possibly corresponds to TRBD1 (5 bases). The germline V and J ends were trimmed by 1 base and 9 bases, with 11 bases remaining between them. The germline CDR1 and CDR2 sequences are SGHDT and YYEEEE. The CDR3 runs 13 residues. The CDR3 DNA reads as TGTGCCAGCAGCTTGTGGGGCCCCGGTGAGCAGTTCTTC. Translated, it gives CASSLWGPGEQFF. Full variable domain (rest looked up from reference TRBV5-6 and TRBJ2-1): DAGVTQSPTHLIKTRGQQVTLRCSPKSGHDTVSWYQQALGQGPQFIFQYYEEEERQRGNFPDRFSGHQFPNYSSELNVNALLLGDSALYLCASSLWGPGEQFFGPGTRLTVL.

This sequence joins TRBV7-9 and TRBJ1-5, with D possibly matching TRBD1 (5 bases). The CDR3 has 18 residues. The germline gives CDR1 SEHNR, CDR2 FQNEAQ (reference sequence). The V gene lost 4 bases and the J gene lost 12 bases, with 31 bases spanning the gap. CDR3 sequence: CASSSSTVRQTTNPIQHF. The CDR3 DNA follows: TGTGCCAGCAGCTCCTCTACTGTCCGACAGACGACAAATCCCATCCAGCATTTT.

The chain combines TRBV6-1 with TRBJ1-2; TRBD1 is a possible D gene (5 bases). Trimming pared 8 bases from V and 8 bases from J, leaving 15 bases between. This CDR3 is built from 12 residues. Germline V gene data show CDR1 as MNHNS and CDR2 as SASEGT. The DNA of the CDR3 is TGTGCCAGCTTACGGACATCCATCGGCTACACCTTC. Its protein is CASLRTSIGYTF.

CDR3 sequence (DNA): TGTGCCAGCAGCTTGGGGTATTCGGGACTACACCTCGGGGAGCAGTACTTC. Amino acid sequence: CASSLGYSGLHLGEQYF. The chain combines TRBV5-8 with TRBJ2-7; 7 bases agree with TRBD2. This CDR3 comprises 17 residues. The germline V gene has CDR1 SGHTS and CDR2 YDEGEE. Trimming at V came to 0 bases and at J to 7 bases, leaving 16 bases not matched to a gene.

The chain has TRBV5-4 and TRBJ1-1; a weak D match, TRBD1 (6 bases). Germline V gene data show CDR1 as SGHNT and CDR2 as YYREEE (reference sequence). The germline V and J ends were trimmed by 2 bases and 1 base, with 9 bases remaining between them. This CDR3 comprises 14 residues. The CDR3 spells CASSLKTGNTEAFF. As DNA, the CDR3 is TGTGCCAGCAGCTTAAAGACAGGGAACACTGAAGCTTTCTTT.

The rearrangement links TRBV12-5 to TRBJ1-2; D may be TRBD1 (5 bases). V gave up 6 bases and J gave up 2 bases, with 19 bases separating them. The V gene's germline CDR1 is LGHNT and CDR2 FRNRAP. The CDR3 runs 16 residues. CDR3 bases: TGTGCTAGTGGCCTTCTGGGGCAGGTAGGGAACTATGGCTACACCTTC. It is translated as CASGLLGQVGNYGYTF.

The rearrangement joins TRBV6-5 to TRBJ1-2; 7 nucleotides line up with TRBD1. This CDR3 is built from 13 residues. CDR1 is MNHEY, CDR2 SVGAGI, per germline. V lost 5 bases, J lost 4 bases, and 4 bases stayed unmatched. The CDR3 here is CASSHDRVYGYTF. DNA for the CDR3: TGTGCCAGCAGTCACGACAGGGTCTATGGCTACACCTTC.

The J gene is TRBJ2-3, the V gene TRBV19; D not resolved. Germline CDR1 and CDR2: LNHDA and SQIVND (reference sequence). The CDR3 contains 13 residues. Trimming shortened V by 7 bases and J by 6 bases, and 14 bases separated the two germline ends. The CDR3 protein is CASTPSWQDTQYF. The CDR3 nucleotides read TGTGCCAGTACCCCCTCATGGCAGGATACGCAGTATTTT. Using reference TRBV19 and TRBJ2-3 for the parts outside the CDR3, the full variable domain is DGGITQSPKYLFRKEGQNVTLSCEQNLNHDAMYWYRQDPGQGLRLIYYSQIVNDFQKGDIAEGYSVSREKKESFPLTVTSAQKNPTAFYLCASTPSWQDTQYFGPGTRLTVL.

CDR3 sequence: CAISDRVNTEAFF. CDR3 DNA: TGTGCCATCAGCGACAGGGTTAACACTGAAGCTTTCTTT. The chain couples TRBV10-3 to TRBJ1-1; 7 nucleotides agree with TRBD1. The trim removed 6 bases at V and 2 bases at J, leaving 3 bases unmatched. The CDR3 has 13 residues. Germline CDR1 is ENHRY and CDR2 is SYGVKD.

The chain recombines TRBV27 with TRBJ2-1; weak D call: TRBD1 (6 bases). V gave up 6 bases and J gave up 2 bases, with 11 bases separating them. Germline CDR1 MNHEY, CDR2 SMNVEV (reference sequence). The CDR3 covers 14 residues. The CDR3 DNA reads TGTGCCAGCAGAACAGGGCTGGCCTACAATGAGCAGTTCTTC. Residues: CASRTGLAYNEQFF.

The rearrangement joins TRBV7-6 to TRBJ2-7; perhaps TRBD1 as D (6 bases). The V and J ends lost 1 base and 0 bases respectively, with 13 bases between them. In germline, CDR1 is SGHVS, CDR2 FNYEAQ. The CDR3 consists of 16 residues. CDR3 residues: CASSLEAGAISYEQYF. The CDR3 region has the DNA TGTGCCAGCAGCTTAGAGGCAGGGGCCATCTCCTACGAGCAGTACTTC.

V gene TRBV6-1 combines with J gene TRBJ1-2; TRBD1 matches 8 bases. CDR3 length equals 15 residues. Germline V lookup: CDR1 MNHNS, CDR2 SASEGT. Trimming cost V 3 bases and J 6 bases; bases outside gene matches: 9. CDR3 protein: CASSDTGQGLDGYTF. The CDR3 nucleotides read TGTGCCAGCAGTGACACTGGACAGGGACTCGATGGCTACACCTTC.

V is TRBV7-2 and J is TRBJ2-7; 7 bases are a match to TRBD1. Trimming took 5 bases from V and 0 from J; bases not matched to a gene: 4. The CDR3 runs to 14 residues. Germline-derived CDR1 and CDR2 are SGHTA and FQGNSA. The CDR3 reads CASSQDRDSYEQYF. As DNA, the CDR3 is TGTGCCAGCAGCCAAGACAGGGACTCCTACGAGCAGTACTTC.

The CDR3 coding sequence is TGTGCCAGCAGTGAAACAGGGGGCGACGAAAAACTGTTTTTT. It specifies CASSETGGDEKLFF. The chain has TRBV28 and TRBJ1-4; 9 bases match TRBD1. The CDR3 is 14 residues long. Looked up from germline, CDR1 is MDHEN and CDR2 is SYDVKM. With V trimmed by 5 bases and J by 8 bases, 6 bases remained unmatched.

The chain joins TRBV19 to TRBJ1-2, with a possible D match to TRBD1 (6 bases). CDR3 length equals 14 residues. V lost 8 bases and J 4 bases, leaving 17 bases between the germline ends. Germline V lookup: CDR1 LNHDA, CDR2 SQIVND (reference sequence). The chain's CDR3 is CASQDLGQIYGYTF. CDR3 DNA sequence: TGTGCCAGTCAAGACCTAGGACAGATCTATGGCTACACCTTC.

The V gene is TRBV29-1, the J gene TRBJ2-7, with D possibly being TRBD2 (6 bases). From germline, CDR1 is SQVTM and CDR2 ANQGSEA. The CDR3 is made up of 15 amino acids. V lost 1 base and J 3 bases, leaving 16 bases between the germline ends. As DNA, the CDR3 is TGCAGCGTTGAAGGGATCTCTGGGGAGGACTACGAGCAGTACTTC. It yields the protein CSVEGISGEDYEQYF.

This sequence joins TRBV6-5 and TRBJ1-5, with D maybe TRBD1 (6 bases). CDR3 size: 14 residues. The V gene's germline CDR1 is MNHEY and CDR2 SVGAGI. V lost 6 bases and J lost 5, with 14 bases in between. The CDR3 protein is CASRLQQGYQPQHF. The DNA for the CDR3 is TGTGCCAGCAGATTACAACAGGGCTATCAGCCCCAGCATTTT.

The chain links TRBV5-1 to TRBJ2-3; D is possibly TRBD2 (6 bases). CDR3 length: 13 residues. Trimming removed 4 bases from V and 5 bases from J, with 11 bases in between. Germline loops: CDR1 SGHRS, CDR2 YFSETQ. CDR3 bases: TGCGCCAGCAGCCGGGACTTCGGAGATACGCAGTATTTT. Translated: CASSRDFGDTQYF.

This chain links TRBV28 with TRBJ2-5, with D unresolved. Germline CDR1 and CDR2: MDHEN and SYDVKM. This CDR3 comprises 14 residues. Trimming removed 5 bases from V and 3 bases from J, with 13 bases in between. The CDR3 sequence is CASSLPWAKETQYF. CDR3 nucleotide sequence: TGTGCCAGCAGTCTCCCTTGGGCGAAAGAGACCCAGTACTTC. Full variable domain (outside the CDR3, taken from reference TRBV28 and TRBJ2-5): DVKVTQSSRYLVKRTGEKVFLECVQDMDHENMFWYRQDPGLGLRLIYFSYDVKMKEKGDIPEGYSVSREKKERFSLILESASTNQTSMYLCASSLPWAKETQYFGPGTRLLVL.

The chain combines TRBV7-9 with TRBJ2-5; TRBD1 might be the D (6 bases). This CDR3 contains 15 residues. V was pared by 1 base and J by 5 bases, with 14 bases between. Germline values: CDR1 SEHNR, CDR2 FQNEAQ (reference sequence). The CDR3 DNA sequence: TGTGCCAGCAGCTTAGTGGCAACAGGGTTGGAGACCCAGTACTTC. Protein product: CASSLVATGLETQYF. Filled out from reference TRBV7-9 and TRBJ2-5, the complete variable domain reads DTGVSQNPRHKITKRGQNVTFRCDPISEHNRLYWYRQTLGQGPEFLTYFQNEAQLEKSRLLSDRFSAERPKGSFSTLEIQRTEQGDSAMYLCASSLVATGLETQYFGPGTRLLVL.